The 5 T cell receptor beta chains reported below all come from one sample, sequenced in a study of a mutant IDH1 vaccine in newly diagnosed glioma. The time point denotes: baseline, week 1 (first vaccination visit). Indicated treatment: pre-vaccination baseline after standard-of-care therapy. Profiling relied on immunoSEQ multiplex PCR, and the TCRdb table lists in-frame clones only, not all of them. The table has about 70,000 clones, about 86% seen once. Sequencing used peripheral blood mononuclear cells (PBMCs), obtained from a glioma patient treated with radiotherapy, temozolomide or both. The receptor source for this set is a young woman with glioma. Some clones in this sample may be carry-over from other donors' samples.

The chain uses TRBV27 and TRBJ2-1; 7 nucleotides align to TRBD2. CDR3 length: 14 residues. Trimming at V came to 7 bases and at J to 6 bases, leaving 9 bases not matched to a gene. Germline CDR1 is MNHEY and CDR2 is SMNVEV (reference sequence). The chain's CDR3 is CASTGAGRGNEQFF. Here the CDR3 DNA reads TGTGCCAGCACTGGAGCGGGAAGGGGCAATGAGCAGTTCTTC.

This clone appeared a few times. The rearrangement uses TRBV5-1 and TRBJ2-2; D is ambiguous. The CDR3 is 14 amino acids. V lost 4 bases and J lost 2, with 9 bases in between. Germline V CDR1 and CDR2: SGHRS, YFSETQ. The CDR3 sequence is CASSPGFNTGELFF. The DNA of the CDR3 is TGCGCCAGCAGCCCTGGATTTAACACCGGGGAGCTGTTTTTT. Full variable domain (remainder filled in from reference TRBV5-1 and TRBJ2-2): KAGVTQTPRYLIKTRGQQVTLSCSPISGHRSVSWYQQTPGQGLQFLFEYFSETQRNKGNFPGRFSGRQFSNSRSEMNVSTLELGDSALYLCASSPGFNTGELFFGEGSRLTVL.

The chain is built from TRBV7-8 and TRBJ1-4; D not resolved. The germline gives CDR1 SGHVS, CDR2 FQNEAQ. The CDR3 length is 12 residues. Trimming pared 4 bases from V and 3 bases from J, leaving 3 bases between. The CDR3 DNA follows: TGTGCCAGCAGCTCACCTAATGAAAAACTGTTTTTT. It is translated as CASSSPNEKLFF. The variable domain in full, completed from reference TRBV7-8 and TRBJ1-4, reads GAGVSQSPRYKVAKRGQDVALRCDPISGHVSLFWYQQALGQGPEFLTYFQNEAQLDKSGLPSDRFFAERPEGSVSTLKIQRTQQEDSAVYLCASSSPNEKLFFGSGTQLSVL.

The chain couples TRBV13 to TRBJ1-6; the D is unclear. Germline V CDR1 and CDR2: PRHDT, FYEKMQ (reference sequence). The length of the CDR3 is 13 residues. Trimming took 2 bases from V and 8 from J, leaving 7 bases between them. This chain's CDR3 is CASSLSGYSPLHF. DNA for the CDR3: TGTGCCAGCAGCTTATCGGGGTATTCACCCCTCCACTTT.

The gene calls are TRBV5-1 and TRBJ2-2, with 7 bases identical to TRBD2. This CDR3 spans 15 amino acids. V lost 4 bases, J lost 0 bases, and 3 bases stayed unmatched. Germline V gene sequence: CDR1 SGHRS, CDR2 YFSETQ. CDR3 coding DNA: TGCGCCAGCAGCGCGGGAGCCCCGAACACCGGGGAGCTGTTTTTT. Protein product: CASSAGAPNTGELFF.